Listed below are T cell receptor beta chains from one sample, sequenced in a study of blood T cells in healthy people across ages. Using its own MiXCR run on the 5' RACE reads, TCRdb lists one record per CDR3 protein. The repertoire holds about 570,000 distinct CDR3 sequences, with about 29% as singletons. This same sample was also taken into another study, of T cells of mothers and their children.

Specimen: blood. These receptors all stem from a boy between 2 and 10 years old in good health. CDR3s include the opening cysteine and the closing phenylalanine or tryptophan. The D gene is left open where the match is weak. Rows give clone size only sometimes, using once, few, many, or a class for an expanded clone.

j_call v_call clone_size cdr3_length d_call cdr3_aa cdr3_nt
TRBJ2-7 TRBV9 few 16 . CASSVGVGRAGYEQYF TGTGCCAGCAGCGTAGGGGTAGGAAGGGCTGGGTACGAGCAGTACTTC
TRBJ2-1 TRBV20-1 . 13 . CSVPGLLGNEQFF TGCAGTGTTCCCGGACTATTAGGGAATGAGCAGTTCTTC
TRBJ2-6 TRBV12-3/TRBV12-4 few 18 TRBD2 CASSLGASGDSGANVLTF TGTGCCAGCAGTTTAGGAGCGAGCGGGGACTCTGGGGCCAACGTCCTGACTTTC
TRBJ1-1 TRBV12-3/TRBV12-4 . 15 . CASSFSGGSGTEAFF TGTGCCAGCAGTTTTTCTGGGGGTTCGGGGACTGAAGCTTTCTTT
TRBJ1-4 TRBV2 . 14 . CASSERGRNEKLFF TGTGCCAGCAGTGAGAGGGGAAGGAATGAAAAACTGTTTTTT
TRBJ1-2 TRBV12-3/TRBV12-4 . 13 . CASSPPAGNGYTF TGTGCCAGCAGTCCCCCGGCGGGGAACGGCTACACCTTC
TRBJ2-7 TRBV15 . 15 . CATSIGFGSTYEQYF TGTGCCACCAGCATCGGCTTCGGGAGTACCTACGAGCAGTACTTC
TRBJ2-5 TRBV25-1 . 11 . CASSVALSQYF TGTGCCAGCAGTGTTGCCCTGTCCCAGTACTTC
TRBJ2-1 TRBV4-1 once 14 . CASSRRTGYNEQFF TGCGCCAGCAGCCGCCGGACGGGTTACAATGAGCAGTTCTTC
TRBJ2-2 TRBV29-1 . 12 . CSGLIWTGELFF TGCAGCGGCCTCATTTGGACCGGGGAGCTGTTTTTT
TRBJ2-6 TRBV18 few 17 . CASSRRAGLIGANVLTF TGTGCCAGCTCACGGAGGGCAGGTTTGATCGGGGCCAACGTCCTGACTTTC
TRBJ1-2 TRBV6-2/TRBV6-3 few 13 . CASGDGLPYGYTF TGTGCCAGCGGGGACGGCCTCCCCTATGGCTACACCTTC
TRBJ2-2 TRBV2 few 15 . CASSEGYANTGELFF TGTGCCAGCAGTGAGGGGTACGCGAACACCGGGGAGCTGTTTTTT
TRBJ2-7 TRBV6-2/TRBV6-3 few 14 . CASSHQGRNYEQYF TGTGCCAGCAGCCACCAAGGACGAAATTACGAGCAGTACTTC
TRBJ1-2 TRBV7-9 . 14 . CASSLVWVAYGYTF TGTGCCAGCAGCTTAGTGTGGGTGGCCTATGGCTACACCTTC
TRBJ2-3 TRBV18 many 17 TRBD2 CASSQRPGGSSTDTQYF TGTGCCAGCTCGCAGAGACCGGGAGGGTCGAGCACAGATACGCAGTATTTT
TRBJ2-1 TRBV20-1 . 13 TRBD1 CSASNRGIHEQFF TGCAGTGCTAGTAACAGGGGTATACATGAGCAGTTCTTC
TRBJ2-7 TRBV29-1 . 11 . CSVSQTDEQYF TGCAGCGTTTCCCAGACAGACGAGCAGTACTTC
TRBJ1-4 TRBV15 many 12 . CATSSSSEKLFF TGTGCCACCAGCAGCTCTTCGGAAAAACTGTTTTTT
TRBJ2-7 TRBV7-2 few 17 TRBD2 CASSHSGGTSAGYEQYF TGTGCCAGCAGCCACTCGGGCGGGACTAGCGCGGGCTACGAGCAGTACTTC
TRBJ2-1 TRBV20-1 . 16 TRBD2 CSARDPSGRTRDEQFF TGCAGTGCTAGAGATCCGAGCGGGAGAACTCGGGATGAGCAGTTCTTC
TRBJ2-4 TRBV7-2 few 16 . CASSPGLLLAKNIQYF TGTGCCAGCAGCCCTGGACTACTACTAGCCAAAAACATTCAGTACTTC
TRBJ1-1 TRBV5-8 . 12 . CASSTSQSEAFF TGTGCCAGCAGCACCTCACAGTCTGAAGCTTTCTTT
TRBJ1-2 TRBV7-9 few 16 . CASSTRTGLTNYGYTF TGTGCCAGCAGCACCCGGACCGGCCTCACTAACTATGGCTACACCTTC
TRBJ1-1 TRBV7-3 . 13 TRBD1 CASSLGTDAEAFF TGTGCCAGCAGCTTAGGGACAGACGCTGAAGCTTTCTTT
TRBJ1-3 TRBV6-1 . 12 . CASSELQSAIYF TGTGCCAGCAGTGAGCTGCAGTCGGCCATATATTTT
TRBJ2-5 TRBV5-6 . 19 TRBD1 CASSPLTGVIVNLEETQYF TGTGCCAGCAGCCCTCTCACAGGGGTCATCGTTAATTTGGAGGAGACCCAGTACTTC
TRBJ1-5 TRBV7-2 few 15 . CASSPLINSNQPQHF TGTGCCAGCAGCCCTTTAATTAATAGCAATCAGCCCCAGCATTTT
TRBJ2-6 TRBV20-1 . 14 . CSAFDSSGANVLTF TGCAGTGCGTTCGACAGCTCTGGGGCCAACGTCCTGACTTTC
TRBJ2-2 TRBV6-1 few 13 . CASSERWTGELFF TGTGCCAGCAGTGAAAGGTGGACCGGGGAGCTGTTTTTT
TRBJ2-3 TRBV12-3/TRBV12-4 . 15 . CASSLVAAGIDTQYF TGTGCCAGCAGTTTAGTGGCAGCAGGGATAGATACGCAGTATTTT
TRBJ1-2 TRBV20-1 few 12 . CSAREITDPYTF TGCAGTGCTAGAGAGATCACAGATCCCTACACCTTC
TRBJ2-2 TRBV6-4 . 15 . CASSEGRGRTGELFF TGTGCCAGCAGTGAGGGCAGGGGCCGGACCGGGGAGCTGTTTTTT
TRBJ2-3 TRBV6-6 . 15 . CASSYDSQSGDTQYF TGTGCCAGCAGTTACGACAGTCAGAGTGGGGATACGCAGTATTTT
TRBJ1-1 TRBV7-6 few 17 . CASSLGQVHGGDAEAFF TGTGCCAGCAGCTTAGGCCAGGTCCACGGAGGGGACGCTGAAGCTTTCTTT
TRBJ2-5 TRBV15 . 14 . CATSRPDRQETQYF TGTGCCACCAGCAGGCCAGACAGGCAAGAGACCCAGTACTTC
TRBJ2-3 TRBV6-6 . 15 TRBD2 CASSHLSGGTDTQYF TGTGCCAGCAGCCACCTTAGCGGGGGCACAGATACGCAGTATTTT
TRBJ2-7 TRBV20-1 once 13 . CSARLDWTYEQYF TGCAGTGCTAGGCTTGACTGGACCTACGAGCAGTACTTC
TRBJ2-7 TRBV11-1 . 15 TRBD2 CASSMTSGEHYEQYF TGTGCCAGCAGCATGACTAGCGGGGAACACTACGAGCAGTACTTC
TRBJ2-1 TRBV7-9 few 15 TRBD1 CASSRTGETGNEQFF TGTGCCAGCAGCAGAACAGGGGAGACCGGCAATGAGCAGTTCTTC
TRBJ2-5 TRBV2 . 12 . CASRRNSETQYF TGTGCCAGCAGGAGAAATTCAGAGACCCAGTACTTC
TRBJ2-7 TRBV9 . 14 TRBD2 CASSGTSGRAKQYF TGTGCCAGCAGCGGAACTAGCGGGAGGGCCAAACAGTACTTC
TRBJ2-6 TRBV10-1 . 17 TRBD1 CASSESRDSGGANVLTF TGCGCCAGCAGTGAGTCTCGGGACAGTGGAGGGGCCAACGTCCTGACTTTC
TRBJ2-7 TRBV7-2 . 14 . CASSLVGLGYEQYF TGTGCCAGCAGCTTAGTTGGGCTAGGCTACGAGCAGTACTTC
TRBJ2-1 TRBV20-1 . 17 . CSANVEGGGLFLNEQFF TGCAGTGCCAATGTAGAAGGGGGAGGGCTTTTTCTCAATGAGCAGTTCTTC
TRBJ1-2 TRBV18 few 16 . CASSPKPRTVNYGYTF TGTGCCAGCTCACCGAAACCCCGGACAGTTAACTATGGCTACACCTTC